The 18 T cell receptor beta chains presented below share a single source sample, sequenced in a study of T cells in Graves' hyperthyroidism and ophthalmopathy. RNA transcripts were the template for amplifying TCR beta CDR3 regions. The HTBI primer set was used in a first-round RT-PCR of the TCR CDR3. MiXCR, applied by TCRdb to the multiplex PCR reads, yields one record per CDR3 protein. The table has about 640,000 distinct CDR3 sequences, about 14% seen once. Sequencing input: blood. The receptor set was obtained from a woman aged 45 to 65 with Graves' ophthalmopathy.

This clonotype was detected ten times or more. J is TRBJ1-1 and V is TRBV5-1; D remains ambiguous. The CDR3 length is 13 residues. Germline V gene sequence: CDR1 SGHRS, CDR2 YFSETQ. Trimming pared 0 bases from V and 5 bases from J, leaving 8 bases between. CDR3 coding DNA: TGCGCCAGCAGCTTGGAAGTCGGAACTGAAGCTTTCTTT. It specifies CASSLEVGTEAFF.

The sample holds many counts of this clonotype. The V and J genes are TRBV20-1 and TRBJ2-7, with 13 bases lining up with TRBD2. This CDR3 contains 15 residues. Trimming took 1 base from V and 3 from J; bases not matched to a gene: 3. Per the germline V gene, CDR1 is DFQATT and CDR2 is SNEGSKA (reference sequence). CDR3 nucleotide sequence: TGCAGTGCTAGAGGGACTAGCGGGAGTTTCTACGAGCAGTACTTC. Its protein is CSARGTSGSFYEQYF.

This clonotype was picked up a small number of times. V usage is TRBV5-1 and J usage is TRBJ2-1, with D maybe TRBD2 (5 bases). The CDR3 has 15 amino acids. The germline V and J ends were trimmed by 2 bases and 6 bases, with 15 bases remaining between them. The germline V gene encodes CDR1 SGHRS and CDR2 YFSETQ. In nucleotides, the CDR3 is TGCGCCAGCAGCTTTCTGTCGGGCGGGTCCAATGAGCAGTTCTTC. Its translation is CASSFLSGGSNEQFF.

This clonotype was counted ten times or more. V is TRBV5-1 and J is TRBJ2-7; 10 bases match TRBD2. Germline loops: CDR1 SGHRS, CDR2 YFSETQ. Trimming took 2 bases from V and 3 from J; bases not matched to a gene: 8. CDR3 length equals 16 residues. In nucleotides, the CDR3 is TGCGCCAGCAGCTTTGGAACTAGCGGGACTGTCTACGAGCAGTACTTC. Its translation is CASSFGTSGTVYEQYF.

This clonotype was counted ten times or more. The chain combines TRBV29-1 with TRBJ2-3; D remains ambiguous. Germline CDR1 SQVTM, CDR2 ANQGSEA. Trimming stripped 5 bases from V and 2 bases from J, with 11 bases between. There are 13 residues in the CDR3. The CDR3 here is CSVKQLITDTQYF. CDR3 in DNA: TGCAGCGTTAAACAACTAATCACAGATACGCAGTATTTT.

The V and J genes are TRBV20-1 and TRBJ2-2; perhaps TRBD2 as D (5 bases). Germline loops: CDR1 DFQATT, CDR2 SNEGSKA (reference sequence). The V gene lost 0 bases and the J gene lost 3 bases, with 11 bases spanning the gap. CDR3 length: 15 residues. This chain's CDR3 is CSARDMRVDTGELFF. CDR3 in DNA: TGCAGTGCTAGAGATATGCGGGTCGACACCGGGGAGCTGTTTTTT.

This clonotype was observed at least ten times. The chain has TRBV11-2 and TRBJ1-1; unclear D gene. Trimming removed 1 base at V and 8 bases at J, with 14 bases between. This CDR3 spans 14 amino acids. CDR1 is SGHAT and CDR2 is FQNNGV in the germline V gene. The CDR3 region is CASSLAKGGTEAFF. Written as DNA, the CDR3 is TGTGCCAGCAGCTTAGCCAAAGGAGGTACCGAAGCTTTCTTT.

There are a few counts of this clonotype. The V gene is TRBV7-9, the J gene TRBJ1-2; a possible D gene is TRBD1 (5 bases). The germline gives CDR1 SEHNR, CDR2 FQNEAQ (reference sequence). The CDR3 consists of 15 residues. Trimming took 1 base from V and 2 from J, leaving 11 bases between them. The DNA for the CDR3 is TGTGCCAGCAGCTTAGAGGGGAGGGTAAACTATGGCTACACCTTC. The encoded protein is CASSLEGRVNYGYTF.

The gene calls are TRBV14 and TRBJ2-2, with D hard to call. The CDR3 totals 14 residues. Trimming cost V 0 bases and J 6 bases, with 8 bases left between them. Germline lookup yields CDR1 SGHDN and CDR2 FVKESK. The DNA for the CDR3 is TGTGCCAGCAGCCAAGATTTGTTTCCCGGGGAGCTGTTTTTT. Translated: CASSQDLFPGELFF.

This chain joins TRBV19 and TRBJ2-1; 11 positions agree with TRBD2. This CDR3 comprises 15 residues. CDR1 and CDR2 (germline): LNHDA, SQIVND (reference sequence). J lost 4 bases, V lost 6 bases, and 5 bases had no gene match. The CDR3 DNA is TGTGCCAGTAGCCCCCGACTAGCGGGGTACAATGAGCAGTTCTTC. This translates into CASSPRLAGYNEQFF.

This clonotype turned up a few times. The V gene is TRBV7-9, the J gene TRBJ1-2; D gene uncertain. Trimming took 10 bases from V and 5 from J, leaving 17 bases between them. CDR1 is SEHNR, CDR2 FQNEAQ, per germline (reference sequence). CDR3 length: 13 residues. CDR3 in amino acids: CAIVVEGEYGYTF. CDR3 nucleotide sequence: TGTGCCATAGTGGTCGAGGGAGAATATGGCTACACCTTC.

The sample holds many counts of this clonotype. This chain uses TRBV7-2 with TRBJ2-1; TRBD2 aligns across 9 bases. After removal of 3 bases from V and 3 bases from J, the junction contained 6 bases not matched to a gene. The CDR3 has 16 amino acids. Looked up from germline, CDR1 is SGHTA and CDR2 is FQGNSA. The CDR3 is CASSLVREGLYNEQFF. The CDR3, as DNA: TGTGCCAGCAGCTTGGTGCGGGAGGGGCTCTACAATGAGCAGTTCTTC.

This clonotype was picked up many times. The rearrangement joins TRBV7-3 to TRBJ2-1; a weak D match, TRBD2 (6 bases). The germline V gene has CDR1 SGHTA and CDR2 FQGTGA. This CDR3 spans 15 amino acids. Trimming stripped 1 base from V and 7 bases from J, with 14 bases between. The CDR3 DNA is TGTGCCAGCAGCTTAATGGCGGGCGGGGTGAATGAGCAGTTCTTC. It translates to CASSLMAGGVNEQFF.

This clonotype was counted at least ten times. This chain links TRBV27 with TRBJ2-6; D not resolved. CDR3 length: 13 amino acids. In germline, CDR1 is MNHEY, CDR2 SMNVEV (reference sequence). Between the trimmed V and J ends, which lost 7 bases and 3 bases, there was a span of 7 bases. This chain's CDR3 is CASKSGGANVLTF. CDR3 bases: TGTGCCAGCAAATCGGGTGGGGCCAACGTCCTGACTTTC.

In this sample, this clonotype turned up many times. This chain connects TRBV6-5 to TRBJ1-1; D is possibly TRBD1 (5 bases). This CDR3 has 12 residues. V was cut by 2 bases and J by 4 bases, with 5 bases left in between. Germline lookup yields CDR1 MNHEY and CDR2 SVGAGI. The chain's CDR3 is CASSYGATEAFF. CDR3 in DNA: TGTGCCAGCAGTTACGGGGCCACTGAAGCTTTCTTT.

This clonotype showed up just a few times. The chain links TRBV7-2 to TRBJ2-3; 9 nucleotides agree with TRBD2. The V gene end was trimmed by 7 bases and the J gene end by 4 bases; junction bases not matched to a gene: 6. Per germline, CDR1 SGHTA and CDR2 FQGNSA. The CDR3 has 14 amino acids. The CDR3 here is CASTVAGVPDTQYF. CDR3 coding DNA: TGTGCCAGCACTGTAGCGGGAGTCCCAGATACGCAGTATTTT.

Concerning this clonotype itself: This may arise from a read error, as a much more abundant clone is one base away. The chain employs TRBV5-1 and TRBJ2-5; TRBD2 matches 9 bases. Germline V gene data show CDR1 as SGHRS and CDR2 as YFSETQ. The V gene end was trimmed by 7 bases and the J gene end by 5 bases; junction bases not matched to a gene: 9. The CDR3 contains 14 residues. Written as DNA, the CDR3 is TGCGCCAGCGCGTTTAGCGGGAGACAGGAGACCCAGTACTTC. Translating it yields CASAFSGRQETQYF.

In its sample, this clonotype was seen a few times. V usage is TRBV3-1 and J usage is TRBJ1-6; D is perhaps TRBD1 (6 bases). Germline loops: CDR1 LGHDT, CDR2 YNNKEL (reference sequence). This CDR3 spans 19 amino acids. V dropped 0 bases and J dropped 0 bases, with 15 bases sitting between them. Here the CDR3 reads CASSQDSGGRFSYNSPLHF. DNA for the CDR3: TGTGCCAGCAGCCAAGATTCTGGGGGCCGCTTCTCCTATAATTCACCCCTCCACTTT.